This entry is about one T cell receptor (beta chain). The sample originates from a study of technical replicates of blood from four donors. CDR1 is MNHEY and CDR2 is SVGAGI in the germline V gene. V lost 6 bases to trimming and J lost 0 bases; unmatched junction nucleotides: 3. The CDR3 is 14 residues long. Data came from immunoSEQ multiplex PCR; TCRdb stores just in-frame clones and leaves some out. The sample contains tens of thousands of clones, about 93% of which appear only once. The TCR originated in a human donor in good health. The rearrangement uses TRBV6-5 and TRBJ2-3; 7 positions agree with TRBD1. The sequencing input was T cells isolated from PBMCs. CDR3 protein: CASRSQGSTDTQYF. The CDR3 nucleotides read TGTGCCAGCAGATCACAGGGGAGCACAGATACGCAGTATTTT.